These 15 T cell receptor beta chains were sequenced from one sample in a study of Tregs in tolerant kidney transplant recipients. Profiled with immunoSEQ multiplex PCR; TCRdb holds only in-frame clones, not every one. The data show 85,000 to 90,000 clones, more than 90% seen once. Sample: CD8+ T cells from blood. The receptors were sampled from a human donor in good health.

The J gene is TRBJ2-5, the V gene TRBV4-1; TRBD1 aligns across 7 bases. J gave up 5 bases and V 0 bases, and 9 bases lay outside the gene matches. The CDR3 spans 16 residues. CDR1 and CDR2 (germline): MGHRA, YSYEKL. The DNA of the CDR3 is TGCGCCAGCAGCCAAGATCCACAGGGGTTAGGCGAGACCCAGTACTTC. This gives the protein CASSQDPQGLGETQYF.

V usage is TRBV12-5 and J usage is TRBJ2-5; D remains unclear. V was cut by 4 bases and J by 5 bases, with 8 bases left in between. The CDR3 contains 12 residues. Germline lookup yields CDR1 LGHNT and CDR2 FRNRAP. The DNA for the CDR3 is TGTGCTAGTGGTTACTCCTTGGAGACCCAGTACTTC. Residues: CASGYSLETQYF.

The chain joins TRBV9 to TRBJ2-7; the match to TRBD2 covers 7 bases. Trimming cost V 3 bases and J 4 bases; bases outside gene matches: 10. This CDR3 has 15 amino acids. CDR1 SGDLS and CDR2 YYNGEE come from the germline V gene. The CDR3 nucleotides read TGTGCCAGCAGCGAAGCGGGCGGGGGAGCATACGAGCAGTACTTC. The encoded protein is CASSEAGGGAYEQYF.

This chain joins TRBV9 and TRBJ2-1, with 7 positions matching TRBD1. V gave up 0 bases and J gave up 2 bases; unmatched junction bases: 2. CDR1 is SGDLS, CDR2 YYNGEE, per germline. This CDR3 has 15 amino acids. The CDR3 reads CASSVGQGAYNEQFF. In DNA form, the CDR3 reads TGTGCCAGCAGCGTAGGACAGGGCGCCTACAATGAGCAGTTCTTC.

This chain uses TRBV5-1 with TRBJ1-1; TRBD1 matches 8 bases. The V gene end was trimmed by 3 bases and the J gene end by 1 base; junction bases not matched to a gene: 5. Germline-derived CDR1 and CDR2 are SGHRS and YFSETQ. The CDR3 extends over 15 amino acids. CDR3 sequence: CASSSWTGQNTEAFF. As DNA, the CDR3 is TGCGCCAGCAGCTCGTGGACAGGGCAGAACACTGAAGCTTTCTTT.

The rearrangement links TRBV5-5 to TRBJ1-1; a weak D match, TRBD1 (5 bases). Trimming left V 2 bases short and J 1 base short, with 15 bases between. CDR1 SGHKS and CDR2 YYEKEE come from the germline V gene (reference sequence). The CDR3 covers 16 residues. The CDR3 is CASSLTPLGENTEAFF. Written as DNA, the CDR3 is TGTGCCAGCAGCTTAACCCCCTTAGGGGAGAACACTGAAGCTTTCTTT.

This chain links TRBV4-1 with TRBJ2-3, with TRBD2 matching 15 bases. The CDR3 covers 19 residues. Germline V gene lookup returns CDR1 MGHRA and CDR2 YSYEKL. V lost 4 bases and J lost 0; bases outside the gene matches: 8. In DNA, the CDR3 is TGCGCCAGCAGCCCCCCTGGACTAGCGGGGGGGCTAAGCACAGATACGCAGTATTTT. Protein: CASSPPGLAGGLSTDTQYF.

The chain employs TRBV29-1 and TRBJ2-7; 9 bases match TRBD2. V shed 6 bases, J shed 2 bases, and the junction held 5 bases outside the gene matches. This CDR3 is built from 13 residues. Germline V lookup: CDR1 SQVTM, CDR2 ANQGSEA. DNA of the CDR3: TGCAGCGTGCGTAGCGGGAGAGCCTACGAGCAGTACTTC. Amino acid sequence: CSVRSGRAYEQYF.

The CDR3 here is CATSGAEAFF. The CDR3 DNA follows: TGTGCCACATCTGGAGCTGAAGCTTTCTTT. The chain is built from TRBV2 and TRBJ1-1; D remains ambiguous. Germline loops: CDR1 SNHLY, CDR2 FYNNEI. The V gene lost 10 bases and the J gene lost 6 bases, with 9 bases spanning the gap. This CDR3 contains 10 residues.

The chain combines TRBV10-2 with TRBJ2-6, with D uncertain. The CDR3 extends over 16 amino acids. Per germline, CDR1 WSHSY and CDR2 SAAADI. V lost 3 bases to trimming and J lost 0 bases, with 9 bases between them. The DNA of the CDR3 is TGCGCCAGCAGTGAAAATCCGTACTCTGGGGCCAACGTCCTGACTTTC. Its translation is CASSENPYSGANVLTF.

The chain carries TRBV9 and TRBJ2-4, with 9 positions matching TRBD1. Losses at the gene ends were 3 bases for V and 0 bases for J; bases not matched to a gene: 1. CDR3 size: 15 residues. The germline V gene has CDR1 SGDLS and CDR2 YYNGEE. CDR3 sequence: CASSGQGEAKNIQYF. CDR3 sequence (DNA): TGTGCCAGCAGCGGACAGGGGGAAGCCAAAAACATTCAGTACTTC.

This rearrangement joins TRBV7-3 to TRBJ2-1; D tentatively fits TRBD1 or TRBD2 (5 bases each). The ends were cut back, 1 base at V and 9 bases at J, with 7 bases in the middle. From germline, CDR1 is SGHTA and CDR2 FQGTGA. The CDR3 spans 12 residues. CDR3: CASSLRGSEQFF. The CDR3 DNA reads TGTGCCAGCAGCTTAAGGGGGAGTGAGCAGTTCTTC.

This rearrangement joins TRBV27 to TRBJ2-5; D unclear. The germline gives CDR1 MNHEY, CDR2 SMNVEV (reference sequence). V lost 2 bases to trimming and J lost 5 bases, with 15 bases between them. This CDR3 is 15 amino acids long. The CDR3 sequence: CASSLGTAPRETQYF. CDR3 DNA sequence: TGTGCCAGCAGTTTAGGTACAGCACCAAGGGAGACCCAGTACTTC.

This chain connects TRBV12-5 to TRBJ2-1; D call uncertain. Trimming removed 9 bases from V and 5 bases from J, with 14 bases in between. In germline, CDR1 is LGHNT, CDR2 FRNRAP. The CDR3 contains 13 residues. This CDR3 is CASSFGSHNEQFF. CDR3 nucleotide sequence: TGTGCTAGCTCGTTCGGGTCTCACAATGAGCAGTTCTTC.

The chain recombines TRBV7-9 with TRBJ2-7, with 9 bases identical to TRBD2. This CDR3 spans 13 amino acids. Germline-derived CDR1 and CDR2 are SEHNR and FQNEAQ (reference sequence). Trimming removed 8 bases from V and 2 bases from J; junction bases left unmatched: 4. The CDR3 is CASEASGAYEQYF. Here the CDR3 DNA reads TGTGCCAGCGAGGCTAGCGGGGCCTACGAGCAGTACTTC.